This T cell receptor (beta chain) came from a study of cytomegalovirus exposure and HLA in healthy donors. Only in-frame clones appear in the TCRdb table, and some are missing; sequencing was by immunoSEQ multiplex PCR. The table has around 250,000 clones, 90% seen once. Germline V gene lookup returns CDR1 MDHEN and CDR2 SYDVKM. CDR3 length: 14 residues. V gave up 6 bases and J gave up 6 bases; unmatched junction bases: 5. The chain uses TRBV28 and TRBJ1-5; 10 bases are a match to TRBD1. Source material: PBMCs. This receptor was obtained from a woman younger than 35 in good health and CMV-seronegative. The CDR3 is CASRNGQGGQPQHF. CDR3 bases: TGTGCCAGCAGGAATGGACAGGGGGGTCAGCCCCAGCATTTT. The full variable domain, completed using reference TRBV28 and TRBJ1-5, is DVKVTQSSRYLVKRTGEKVFLECVQDMDHENMFWYRQDPGLGLRLIYFSYDVKMKEKGDIPEGYSVSREKKERFSLILESASTNQTSMYLCASRNGQGGQPQHFGDGTRLSIL.